The 18 T cell receptor beta chains in this list originate from one sample, sequenced in a study of shared clonotypes between healthy human individuals. The method was immunoSEQ multiplex PCR; TCRdb's version includes in-frame clones alone and lacks a portion of them. This sample carries more than 500,000 clones, roughly 95% of them seen once, and the ten largest clones take around 0.066%. The specimen sequenced was naive CD4+ T cells sorted from blood. Stated subset: CD45RA+ positively selected. The source is a young woman in good health.

The chain links TRBV9 to TRBJ2-1; D is unclear. CDR3 length: 14 residues. V was clipped by 2 bases and J by 7 bases, with 13 bases between them. Germline V lookup: CDR1 SGDLS, CDR2 YYNGEE. The CDR3 is CASSVSDFTNEQFF. Here the CDR3 DNA reads TGTGCCAGCAGCGTCAGCGATTTCACGAATGAGCAGTTCTTC.

The rearrangement joins TRBV10-3 to TRBJ2-7; the match to TRBD2 covers 9 bases. The CDR3 is made up of 15 amino acids. CDR1 and CDR2 (germline): ENHRY, SYGVKD. Trimming at V came to 0 bases and at J to 5 bases, leaving 5 bases not matched to a gene. The CDR3 nucleotides read TGTGCCATCAGTGAGTCGGCGGGAGGGCTCCACGAGCAGTACTTC. Amino acids: CAISESAGGLHEQYF.

CDR3 protein: CASSERGRDFDGYTF. The CDR3 DNA reads as TGTGCCAGCAGTGAACGAGGGAGGGACTTTGATGGCTACACCTTC. The V gene is TRBV6-1, the J gene TRBJ1-2, with D possibly matching TRBD1 (5 bases). This CDR3 is built from 15 residues. Trimming took 2 bases from V and 6 from J, leaving 16 bases between them. Germline loops: CDR1 MNHNS, CDR2 SASEGT.

The gene calls are TRBV19 and TRBJ1-2, with 8 bases aligning to TRBD1. The CDR3 spans 16 residues. CDR1 and CDR2 (germline): LNHDA, SQIVND (reference sequence). With V trimmed by 8 bases and J by 4 bases, 15 bases remained unmatched. CDR3 coding DNA: TGTGCCAGTTCCAAAGTGGAACCGGGACAGGCCTATGGCTACACCTTC. Protein sequence: CASSKVEPGQAYGYTF.

This chain links TRBV5-1 with TRBJ1-1, with TRBD1 as a possible D gene (5 bases). Trimming took off 1 base at V and 0 bases at J, with 10 bases between the two ends. The length of the CDR3 is 15 residues. Looked up from germline, CDR1 is SGHRS and CDR2 is YFSETQ. Written as DNA, the CDR3 is TGCGCCAGCAGCTTGTCGCGACAGCTGAACACTGAAGCTTTCTTT. It specifies CASSLSRQLNTEAFF.

V is TRBV27 and J is TRBJ2-3; D is ambiguous. Trimming left V 2 bases short and J 0 bases short, with 9 bases between. CDR3 size: 15 residues. From germline, CDR1 is MNHEY and CDR2 SMNVEV (reference sequence). In nucleotides, the CDR3 is TGTGCCAGCAGTTTAAGCCCCAGGAGCACAGATACGCAGTATTTT. It translates to CASSLSPRSTDTQYF.

V and J are TRBV29-1 and TRBJ2-1; 13 bases map to TRBD2. The CDR3 runs 13 residues. The trim removed 7 bases at V and 7 bases at J, leaving 4 bases unmatched. Germline V lookup: CDR1 SQVTM, CDR2 ANQGSEA. CDR3 in amino acids: CSAGLAGRNEQFF. The CDR3 DNA sequence: TGCAGCGCGGGACTAGCGGGAAGGAATGAGCAGTTCTTC.

V and J are TRBV28 and TRBJ1-2; tentatively, D is TRBD1 (5 bases). The CDR3 runs to 14 residues. Germline lookup yields CDR1 MDHEN and CDR2 SYDVKM. V dropped 6 bases and J dropped 4 bases, with 15 bases sitting between them. The CDR3: CASRDAGPGYGYTF. The CDR3 DNA is TGTGCCAGCAGAGATGCGGGGCCGGGCTATGGCTACACCTTC.

This clone has a single count. The rearrangement uses TRBV5-1 and TRBJ2-5; D may be TRBD1 or TRBD2 (5 bases each). CDR1 SGHRS and CDR2 YFSETQ come from the germline V gene. Trimming took off 1 base at V and 5 bases at J, with 18 bases between the two ends. This CDR3 contains 16 residues. In nucleotides, the CDR3 is TGCGCCAGCAGCTTGAAAAATAGCGACAGTCGGGAGACCCAGTACTTC. It translates to CASSLKNSDSRETQYF.

The sample holds one count of this clone. This sequence joins TRBV11-2 and TRBJ2-3; TRBD1 is a possible D gene (6 bases). V lost 7 bases to trimming and J lost 4 bases, with 12 bases between them. The CDR3 covers 13 residues. Per germline, CDR1 SGHAT and CDR2 FQNNGV. This CDR3 is CASKGQGPDTQYF. The CDR3, as DNA: TGTGCCAGCAAAGGGCAGGGGCCAGATACGCAGTATTTT.

The J gene is TRBJ2-1, the V gene TRBV7-9; the D is unclear. The germline CDR1 and CDR2 sequences are SEHNR and FQNEAQ (reference sequence). The CDR3 length is 14 residues. V lost 6 bases, J lost 5 bases, and 14 bases lay in between. As DNA, the CDR3 is TGTGCCAGCAGAATCTCGGGTTATAACAATGAGCAGTTCTTC. Residues: CASRISGYNNEQFF.

V gene TRBV28 combines with J gene TRBJ1-2, with D maybe TRBD1 (6 bases). Trimming cost V 5 bases and J 1 base, with 8 bases left between them. The germline V gene has CDR1 MDHEN and CDR2 SYDVKM. The CDR3 is 13 amino acids. CDR3 sequence reads: CASSRDNNYGYTF. Written as DNA, the CDR3 is TGTGCCAGCAGTAGGGACAATAACTATGGCTACACCTTC.

The rearrangement joins TRBV6-4 to TRBJ1-5; D remains ambiguous. The CDR3 is 12 amino acids. Germline CDR1 and CDR2: MRHNA and SNTAGT. Trimming took off 3 bases at V and 5 bases at J, with 5 bases between the two ends. CDR3 DNA sequence: TGTGCCAGCAGTGAGCAGTATCAGCCCCAGCATTTT. This encodes CASSEQYQPQHF.

The CDR3 sequence is CASRPGAAYEQYF. In nucleotides, the CDR3 is TGTGCCAGCAGGCCTGGGGCAGCGTACGAGCAGTACTTC. The chain joins TRBV28 to TRBJ2-7; TRBD1 is a possible D gene (5 bases). Germline values: CDR1 MDHEN, CDR2 SYDVKM. This CDR3 is built from 13 residues. Trimming removed 6 bases from V and 4 bases from J, with 13 bases in between.

The chain is built from TRBV2 and TRBJ2-7; TRBD2 aligns across 7 bases. The CDR3 has 13 residues. Germline CDR1 is SNHLY and CDR2 is FYNNEI. V lost 10 bases to trimming and J lost 4 bases; unmatched junction nucleotides: 10. This CDR3 reads CATGEGRGYEQYF. The CDR3 nucleotides are TGTGCCACCGGGGAGGGGAGGGGATACGAGCAGTACTTC. The variable domain in full, with the rest retrieved from reference TRBV2 and TRBJ2-7, is EPEVTQTPSHQVTQMGQEVILRCVPISNHLYFYWYRQILGQKVEFLVSFYNNEISEKSEIFDDQFSVERPDGSNFTLKIRSTKLEDSAMYFCATGEGRGYEQYFGPGTRLTVT.

This sequence joins TRBV28 and TRBJ1-1; unclear D gene. The CDR3 totals 15 residues. Trimming removed 5 bases at V and 2 bases at J, with 15 bases between. Germline V CDR1 and CDR2: MDHEN, SYDVKM. The CDR3 reads CASSRLERINTEAFF. In nucleotides, the CDR3 is TGTGCCAGCAGTCGCCTTGAGAGAATCAACACTGAAGCTTTCTTT.

The V and J genes are TRBV28 and TRBJ2-1; a weak D match, TRBD2 (6 bases). This CDR3 is built from 16 residues. Germline V gene lookup returns CDR1 MDHEN and CDR2 SYDVKM. The V and J ends lost 1 base and 6 bases respectively, with 16 bases between them. This chain's CDR3 is CASSLYPSGPTNEQFF. The CDR3 DNA sequence: TGTGCCAGCAGTTTATATCCCAGCGGGCCAACCAATGAGCAGTTCTTC.

The V gene is TRBV2, the J gene TRBJ2-7; 7 bases are shared with TRBD2. V lost 3 bases, J lost 2 bases, and 10 bases stayed unmatched. CDR3 length: 16 residues. In germline, CDR1 is SNHLY, CDR2 FYNNEI. The CDR3 is CASSDRWASGTYEQYF. The CDR3 coding sequence is TGTGCCAGCAGTGATCGTTGGGCTAGCGGAACCTACGAGCAGTACTTC.